A single sample is the source of the 10 T cell receptor beta chains below, sequenced in a study of T-cell memory formation after mild COVID-19. TCRdb independently ran MiXCR on the 5' RACE reads; one entry per CDR3 protein. Among about 450,000 distinct CDR3 sequences, under 25% were seen once, and the ten largest hold 10% to 15%. The sequenced sample was PBMCs or a T cell subset sorted from them (not recorded which). The source of these receptors is an adult woman who had mild COVID-19 (a few samples of this study predate the infection). Cell type and time point are not known.

The chain joins TRBV5-1 to TRBJ2-7; 7 bases agree with TRBD2. The germline V gene has CDR1 SGHRS and CDR2 YFSETQ. V lost 2 bases, J lost 0 bases, and 2 bases stayed unmatched. The CDR3 is 14 amino acids. The DNA of the CDR3 is TGCGCCAGCAGCTTAGCGGGAACCTCCTACGAGCAGTACTTC. Its translation is CASSLAGTSYEQYF.

This clonotype was recorded at least ten times. The V call is TRBV27, the J call TRBJ1-5; a possible D gene is TRBD1 (6 bases). The CDR3 spans 16 residues. Per the germline V gene, CDR1 is MNHEY and CDR2 is SMNVEV (reference sequence). Trimming stripped 4 bases from V and 3 bases from J, with 16 bases between. CDR3 nucleotides: TGTGCCAGCAGTTCCTCCTTCGACAGGTTCAATCAGCCCCAGCATTTT. Residues: CASSSSFDRFNQPQHF.

The sample holds a few counts of this clonotype. The V gene is TRBV27, the J gene TRBJ2-7, with TRBD2 matching over 7 bases. J gave up 5 bases and V 3 bases, and 4 bases lay outside the gene matches. This CDR3 comprises 13 residues. The germline V gene encodes CDR1 MNHEY and CDR2 SMNVEV (reference sequence). CDR3 sequence reads: CASSFGGSNEQYF. In DNA form, the CDR3 reads TGTGCCAGCAGTTTCGGGGGGTCCAACGAGCAGTACTTC.

The chain uses TRBV12-3 or TRBV12-4 and TRBJ1-4; D unclear. V gave up 3 bases and J gave up 5 bases, with 13 bases separating them. The CDR3 length is 15 residues. In nucleotides, the CDR3 is TGTGCCAGCAGTTTCGGGGAGGGCAGGAATGAAAAACTGTTTTTT. Its translation: CASSFGEGRNEKLFF.

J is TRBJ2-7 and V is TRBV7-6; D ambiguous. Trimming stripped 5 bases from V and 7 bases from J, with 18 bases between. This CDR3 contains 14 residues. The germline gives CDR1 SGHVS, CDR2 FNYEAQ. This CDR3 is CASSPSSRSREQYF. The CDR3 DNA reads as TGTGCCAGCAGCCCGAGCAGTAGGTCCCGGGAGCAGTACTTC.

This clonotype has more than one count but fewer than ten. The V call is TRBV15, the J call TRBJ1-1; perhaps TRBD1 as D (6 bases). The CDR3 spans 14 residues. Trimming removed 0 bases at V and 4 bases at J, with 9 bases between. CDR1 and CDR2 from the germline V gene are LNHNV and YYDKDF (reference sequence). Written as DNA, the CDR3 is TGTGCCACCAGCAGAGAGCACAGGGTCACTGAAGCTTTCTTT. It is translated as CATSREHRVTEAFF.

This chain links TRBV5-1 with TRBJ2-3, with TRBD2 matching over 14 bases. Germline V gene data show CDR1 as SGHRS and CDR2 as YFSETQ. V lost 4 bases to trimming and J lost 4 bases; unmatched junction nucleotides: 8. This CDR3 contains 17 residues. The CDR3 region is CASSPLTSGGASDTQYF. The CDR3 DNA is TGCGCCAGCAGCCCTCTGACTAGCGGGGGGGCTTCAGATACGCAGTATTTT.

The chain is built from TRBV19 and TRBJ2-1; D is undetermined. V was shortened by 8 bases and J by 5 bases, with 13 bases between the two germline ends. Germline V gene sequence: CDR1 LNHDA, CDR2 SQIVND (reference sequence). This CDR3 has 13 amino acids. The CDR3, as DNA: TGTGCCAGTCAATCCAAGCTCCACAATGAGCAGTTCTTC. It codes for CASQSKLHNEQFF.

This clonotype was detected a few times. V is TRBV6-4 and J is TRBJ2-3; 9 nucleotides agree with TRBD2. From germline, CDR1 is MRHNA and CDR2 SNTAGT. V shed 2 bases, J shed 0 bases, and the junction held 0 bases outside the gene matches. CDR3 length: 15 amino acids. Here the CDR3 DNA reads TGTGCCAGCAGTGACGGGACTAGCAGCACAGATACGCAGTATTTT. This encodes CASSDGTSSTDTQYF.

The genes are TRBV11-3 and TRBJ2-5, with 7 bases fitting TRBD2. After removal of 0 bases from V and 5 bases from J, the junction contained 6 bases not matched to a gene. The CDR3 contains 15 residues. The germline V gene has CDR1 SGHNT and CDR2 YENEEA. CDR3 sequence: CASSLEAGAWETQYF. The CDR3 coding sequence is TGTGCCAGCAGCTTAGAGGCGGGAGCGTGGGAGACCCAGTACTTC.